The present entry profiles one T cell receptor (beta chain) with its context. This CDR3 region has 16 residues. V was cut by 2 bases and J by 0 bases, with 11 bases left in between. The germline gives CDR1 SEHNR, CDR2 FQNEAQ (reference sequence). The method was immunoSEQ multiplex PCR; TCRdb's version includes in-frame clones alone and lacks a portion of them. Of about 80,000 clones in the sample, about 79% are singletons; the top ten hold roughly 15%. The data are from a study of blood T cell repertoires in COVID-19. The sequence came from a human donor in a cohort sampled during active COVID-19. Input material: peripheral blood. This chain joins TRBV7-9 and TRBJ1-3; no clear D. The CDR3 loop is CASSLLQEGSGNTIYF. CDR3 coding DNA: TGTGCCAGCAGCTTACTCCAGGAGGGCTCTGGAAACACCATATATTTT.